This T cell receptor beta chain was recovered during a study of blood T cell repertoires in COVID-19. The overall study: Samples came from the United States, Italy and Spain, spanning acute and convalescent COVID-19. T cells, B-cell-depleted T cells, or PBMCs provided the cDNA or gDNA that served as material.

This clone occurred a few times. Per the original methods: Nucleated cell counts were estimated from reference gene primer amplification. Data came from immunoSEQ multiplex PCR; TCRdb stores just in-frame clones and leaves some out. D and trimming come from the DNA, and the V and J calls and clone size come from that table. The sample includes 200,000 to 250,000 clones, approximately 80% of them seen just once. The TCR comes from a woman aged 18-29 years with acute or convalescent COVID-19. The source material was peripheral blood.

The CDR3 loop is CATSAPGTGNREQYF. The CDR3 nucleotides are TGTGCCACCAGCGCTCCCGGGACAGGGAATCGCGAGCAGTACTTC. The J gene is TRBJ2-7, the V gene TRBV15; 9 bases map to TRBD1. Trimming took 5 bases from V and 6 from J; bases not matched to a gene: 11. The V gene's germline CDR1 is LNHNV and CDR2 YYDKDF (reference sequence). The CDR3 loop spans 15 amino acids.